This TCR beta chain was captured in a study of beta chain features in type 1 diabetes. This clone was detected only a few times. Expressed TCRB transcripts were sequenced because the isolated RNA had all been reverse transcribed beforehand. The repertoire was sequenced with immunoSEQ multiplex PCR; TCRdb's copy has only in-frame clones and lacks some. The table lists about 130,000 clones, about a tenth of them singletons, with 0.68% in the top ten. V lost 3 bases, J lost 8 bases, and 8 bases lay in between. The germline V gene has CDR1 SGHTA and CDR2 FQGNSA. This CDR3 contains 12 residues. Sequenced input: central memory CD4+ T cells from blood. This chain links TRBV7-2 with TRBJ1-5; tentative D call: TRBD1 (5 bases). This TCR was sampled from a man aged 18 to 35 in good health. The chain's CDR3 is CASSFWGEPQHF. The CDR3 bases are TGTGCCAGCAGCTTTTGGGGGGAGCCCCAGCATTTT.